Listed below are T cell receptor beta chains from one sample, sequenced in a study of control samples from healthy donors and cancer patients. Only in-frame clones appear in the TCRdb table, and some are missing; sequencing was by immunoSEQ multiplex PCR. Counted here are approximately 130,000 clones, around nine tenths occurring once; the ten biggest clones make up around an eighth. The sample consisted of blood. Receptors originate from a man aged 25-45 years in good health. CDR3s include the opening cysteine and the closing phenylalanine or tryptophan. Fields, in order: J gene, clone size, V gene, D gene, CDR3 DNA, CDR3 protein. The D gene is left open where the match is weak. Clone size is not always given. Where it is, it says once, few, many or a class for expanded clones.

j_call: TRBJ1-2; clone_size: -; v_call: TRBV28; d_call: TRBD1; cdr3_nt: TGTGCCAGCAGTTTAGAGGGCCAGGGGGCGATCTATGGCTACACCTTC; cdr3_aa: CASSLEGQGAIYGYTF
j_call: TRBJ2-3; clone_size: -; v_call: TRBV5-1; d_call: TRBD1; cdr3_nt: TGCGCCAGCAGCGCCGGACAGGTCCCAGATACGCAGTATTTT; cdr3_aa: CASSAGQVPDTQYF
j_call: TRBJ1-1; clone_size: -; v_call: TRBV5-4; d_call: -; cdr3_nt: TGTGCCAGCAAGGGCAGCGTCGTTACTGAAGCTTTCTTT; cdr3_aa: CASKGSVVTEAFF
j_call: TRBJ2-4; clone_size: -; v_call: TRBV5-5; d_call: -; cdr3_nt: TGTGCCAGCAGAGTAGAGGGAGGTGCAATTCAGTACTTC; cdr3_aa: CASRVEGGAIQYF
j_call: TRBJ2-3; clone_size: -; v_call: TRBV29-1; d_call: -; cdr3_nt: TGCAGCGTTACGAGGGGAAGCACAGATACGCAGTATTTT; cdr3_aa: CSVTRGSTDTQYF
j_call: TRBJ2-3; clone_size: -; v_call: TRBV19; d_call: TRBD2; cdr3_nt: TGTGCCAGTAGTATGACCGCGGGGGGTTCTAGCACAGATACGCAGTATTTT; cdr3_aa: CASSMTAGGSSTDTQYF
j_call: TRBJ2-7; clone_size: -; v_call: TRBV5-5; d_call: TRBD1; cdr3_nt: TGTGCCAGCAGTTGGGTCCGGGACAGCCGCTCCTACGAGCAGTACTTC; cdr3_aa: CASSWVRDSRSYEQYF
j_call: TRBJ2-7; clone_size: -; v_call: TRBV7-3; d_call: -; cdr3_nt: TGTGCCAGCAGCTTAGGGGGAAACTACGAGCAGTACTTC; cdr3_aa: CASSLGGNYEQYF
j_call: TRBJ1-5; clone_size: -; v_call: TRBV6-5; d_call: -; cdr3_nt: TGTGCCAGCAGTTACTCATACAGGGATCAGCCCCAGCATTTT; cdr3_aa: CASSYSYRDQPQHF
j_call: TRBJ1-2; clone_size: -; v_call: TRBV30; d_call: -; cdr3_nt: TGTGCCTGGGCTCCAGGGTTAGGAGGGAACTATGGCTACACCTTC; cdr3_aa: CAWAPGLGGNYGYTF
j_call: TRBJ1-3; clone_size: -; v_call: TRBV6-5; d_call: TRBD1; cdr3_nt: TGTGCCAGCAGGCGGGACAGATCTGGAAACACCATATATTTT; cdr3_aa: CASRRDRSGNTIYF
j_call: TRBJ2-7; clone_size: once; v_call: TRBV7-9; d_call: -; cdr3_nt: TGTGCCAGCAGCTTATCTGGACAGTACGAGCAGTACTTC; cdr3_aa: CASSLSGQYEQYF
j_call: TRBJ1-1; clone_size: -; v_call: TRBV29-1; d_call: -; cdr3_nt: TGCAGCGTGAACCTCAGGGCGCCGAACACTGAAGCTTTCTTT; cdr3_aa: CSVNLRAPNTEAFF
j_call: TRBJ2-7; clone_size: -; v_call: TRBV5-6; d_call: -; cdr3_nt: TGTGCCAGCAGCTTGGCCGGCTTTCGCTACGAGCAGTACTTC; cdr3_aa: CASSLAGFRYEQYF
j_call: TRBJ2-3; clone_size: once; v_call: TRBV9; d_call: TRBD2; cdr3_nt: TGTGCCAGCAGCGCCGGGACTAGCGGCACAGATACGCAGTATTTT; cdr3_aa: CASSAGTSGTDTQYF
j_call: TRBJ1-2; clone_size: -; v_call: TRBV6-1; d_call: -; cdr3_nt: TGTGCCAGCAGTGAAGCGGCCAGGGCGACCACCTTC; cdr3_aa: CASSEAARATTF
j_call: TRBJ1-4; clone_size: -; v_call: TRBV19; d_call: TRBD1; cdr3_nt: TGTGCCAGTACCCGGGACAGGGGTGGCGAAAAACTGTTTTTT; cdr3_aa: CASTRDRGGEKLFF
j_call: TRBJ1-2; clone_size: -; v_call: TRBV28; d_call: -; cdr3_nt: TGTGCCAGCAGTTTGCAGATGCTGTCTAACTATGGCTACACCTTC; cdr3_aa: CASSLQMLSNYGYTF
j_call: TRBJ1-6; clone_size: few; v_call: TRBV19; d_call: -; cdr3_nt: TGTGCCAGTAATTTAGGACGGAAAAGCTCCTATAATTCACCCCTCCACTTT; cdr3_aa: CASNLGRKSSYNSPLHF
j_call: TRBJ1-1; clone_size: -; v_call: TRBV10-3; d_call: TRBD1; cdr3_nt: TGTGCCATCAGTGAGGAGCCGGGACAGGGGGCCTCTGAAGCTTTCTTT; cdr3_aa: CAISEEPGQGASEAFF
j_call: TRBJ2-2; clone_size: -; v_call: TRBV28; d_call: TRBD1; cdr3_nt: TGTGCCAGCAGTTTACCGGACAGGGGTAACACCGGGGAGCTGTTTTTT; cdr3_aa: CASSLPDRGNTGELFF
j_call: TRBJ2-7; clone_size: few; v_call: TRBV5-1; d_call: TRBD2; cdr3_nt: TGCGCCAGCAGCCATGGACTAGCGGGGGCCTACGAGCAGTACTTC; cdr3_aa: CASSHGLAGAYEQYF
j_call: TRBJ1-5; clone_size: -; v_call: TRBV3-1/TRBV3-2; d_call: -; cdr3_nt: TGTGCCAGCAGCGCCCGGGACGCCAATCAGCCCCAGCATTTT; cdr3_aa: CASSARDANQPQHF
j_call: TRBJ1-2; clone_size: -; v_call: TRBV20-1; d_call: -; cdr3_nt: TGCAGTGCTAGTGGTCAGGAAAACTATGGCTACACCTTC; cdr3_aa: CSASGQENYGYTF
j_call: TRBJ1-1; clone_size: -; v_call: TRBV3-1/TRBV3-2; d_call: -; cdr3_nt: TGTGCCAGCAGCCAAGTGGCGCGGAACACTGAAGCTTTCTTT; cdr3_aa: CASSQVARNTEAFF
j_call: TRBJ1-5; clone_size: few; v_call: TRBV24-1; d_call: -; cdr3_nt: TGTGCCACCAGTGACCCGAATGAGGGAGGGATCGATAGCAATCAGCCCCAGCATTTT; cdr3_aa: CATSDPNEGGIDSNQPQHF
j_call: TRBJ1-5; clone_size: once; v_call: TRBV19; d_call: -; cdr3_nt: TGTGCCAGTCTCGAGGGGCCTTCGAGAAATCAGCCCCAGCATTTT; cdr3_aa: CASLEGPSRNQPQHF
j_call: TRBJ2-1; clone_size: -; v_call: TRBV15; d_call: -; cdr3_nt: TGTGCCACCAGCAGACCCCTGGATGAGCAGTTCTTC; cdr3_aa: CATSRPLDEQFF
j_call: TRBJ1-5; clone_size: -; v_call: TRBV19; d_call: TRBD1; cdr3_nt: TGTGCCAGTAGTAATCCGTCAGGGGGCTTGTCGGGAGGCAATCAGCCCCAGCATTTT; cdr3_aa: CASSNPSGGLSGGNQPQHF
j_call: TRBJ2-1; clone_size: -; v_call: TRBV30; d_call: TRBD1; cdr3_nt: TGTGCCTGGAGTCGCTCCGGGACAGGGGGCATCAATGAGCAGTTCTTC; cdr3_aa: CAWSRSGTGGINEQFF
j_call: TRBJ2-5; clone_size: once; v_call: TRBV6-1; d_call: -; cdr3_nt: TGTGCCAGCAGTGAAATTTGGGAGACCCAGTACTTC; cdr3_aa: CASSEIWETQYF
j_call: TRBJ2-2; clone_size: -; v_call: TRBV12-5; d_call: -; cdr3_nt: TGTGCTAGTGGTTTGGGGGACACGGACACCGGGGAGCTGTTTTTT; cdr3_aa: CASGLGDTDTGELFF
j_call: TRBJ1-3; clone_size: -; v_call: TRBV4-1; d_call: -; cdr3_nt: TGCGCCAGCAGCCAAGCTTCCGAAAACACCATATATTTT; cdr3_aa: CASSQASENTIYF
j_call: TRBJ2-1; clone_size: -; v_call: TRBV5-1; d_call: TRBD1; cdr3_nt: TGCGCCAGCAGCTTGCGACAGGGGGACAATGAGCAGTTCTTC; cdr3_aa: CASSLRQGDNEQFF
j_call: TRBJ2-2; clone_size: once; v_call: TRBV11-2; d_call: TRBD1; cdr3_nt: TGTGCCAGCAGCTTTGACAGGGCGAGTAAGGCCGGGGAGCTGTTTTTT; cdr3_aa: CASSFDRASKAGELFF
j_call: TRBJ1-5; clone_size: -; v_call: TRBV6-6; d_call: TRBD1; cdr3_nt: TGTGCCAGCACCCTTCGGGGACAGGGCCATCAGCCCCAGCATTTT; cdr3_aa: CASTLRGQGHQPQHF
j_call: TRBJ2-3; clone_size: -; v_call: TRBV5-8; d_call: -; cdr3_nt: TGTGCCAGCAGCGGGAACAGGCTTTTTACGCAGTATTTT; cdr3_aa: CASSGNRLFTQYF
j_call: TRBJ1-5; clone_size: once; v_call: TRBV6-4; d_call: -; cdr3_nt: TGTGCCAGCAGTGACCAGGCGGGGAATCAGCCCCAGCATTTT; cdr3_aa: CASSDQAGNQPQHF
j_call: TRBJ2-3; clone_size: -; v_call: TRBV7-7; d_call: -; cdr3_nt: TGTGCCAGCAGCTTACTAGGCTCTAGCACAGATACGCAGTATTTT; cdr3_aa: CASSLLGSSTDTQYF
j_call: TRBJ1-2; clone_size: -; v_call: TRBV7-2; d_call: -; cdr3_nt: TGTGCCAGCAGCTTAAAGGAAACCAACTATGGCTACACCTTC; cdr3_aa: CASSLKETNYGYTF
j_call: TRBJ1-5; clone_size: -; v_call: TRBV30; d_call: -; cdr3_nt: TGTGCCTGGAGTGTGAATAACAATCAGCCCCAGCATTTT; cdr3_aa: CAWSVNNNQPQHF
j_call: TRBJ2-7; clone_size: -; v_call: TRBV30; d_call: -; cdr3_nt: TGTGCCTGGAAGAGGGGGAGAACCTACGAGCAGTACTTC; cdr3_aa: CAWKRGRTYEQYF
j_call: TRBJ1-6; clone_size: -; v_call: TRBV5-4; d_call: TRBD1; cdr3_nt: TGTGCCAGCAGCTTGGTGGAGGGGGCGGCTTCACCCCTCCACTTT; cdr3_aa: CASSLVEGAASPLHF
j_call: TRBJ1-2; clone_size: -; v_call: TRBV11-2; d_call: -; cdr3_nt: TGTGCCAGCAGCTTAGGGGGCGTCTATGGCTACACCTTC; cdr3_aa: CASSLGGVYGYTF
j_call: TRBJ1-2; clone_size: -; v_call: TRBV13; d_call: TRBD1; cdr3_nt: TGTGCCAGCAGCTCAACGACAGGGAACTATGGCTACACCTTC; cdr3_aa: CASSSTTGNYGYTF
j_call: TRBJ2-7; clone_size: -; v_call: TRBV9; d_call: -; cdr3_nt: TGTGCCAGCAGCGTCCTCGGAGGGTCCTACGAGCAGTACTTC; cdr3_aa: CASSVLGGSYEQYF
j_call: TRBJ1-1; clone_size: once; v_call: TRBV12-3/TRBV12-4; d_call: -; cdr3_nt: TGTGCCAGCAGTTTTACAACGCGCACTGAAGCTTTCTTT; cdr3_aa: CASSFTTRTEAFF
j_call: TRBJ1-1; clone_size: -; v_call: TRBV16; d_call: -; cdr3_nt: TGTGCCAGCAGCCCCGAGGGACTTAAGAACACTGAAGCTTTCTTT; cdr3_aa: CASSPEGLKNTEAFF
j_call: TRBJ1-2; clone_size: -; v_call: TRBV18; d_call: -; cdr3_nt: TGTGCCAGCTCACCACCGGGGAACTATGGCTACACCTTC; cdr3_aa: CASSPPGNYGYTF
j_call: TRBJ1-1; clone_size: -; v_call: TRBV14; d_call: -; cdr3_nt: TGTGCCAGCAGCCAAGACAGTATGAACACTGAAGCTTTCTTT; cdr3_aa: CASSQDSMNTEAFF
j_call: TRBJ1-1; clone_size: -; v_call: TRBV6-5; d_call: -; cdr3_nt: TGTGCCAGCAGTTACTCCTCCAGCCAGAACACTGAAGCTTTCTTT; cdr3_aa: CASSYSSSQNTEAFF
j_call: TRBJ2-6; clone_size: -; v_call: TRBV7-2; d_call: -; cdr3_nt: TGTGCCAGCAGCTTCTTCGGGGCCAACGTCCTGACTTTC; cdr3_aa: CASSFFGANVLTF
j_call: TRBJ1-3; clone_size: -; v_call: TRBV7-2; d_call: -; cdr3_nt: TGTGCCAGCCAGGGCGGGGTGGGAGGAAACACCATATATTTT; cdr3_aa: CASQGGVGGNTIYF
j_call: TRBJ1-2; clone_size: -; v_call: TRBV12-3/TRBV12-4; d_call: TRBD1; cdr3_nt: TGTGCCAGCACTCCCGGGACAGATTATGGCTACACCTTC; cdr3_aa: CASTPGTDYGYTF
j_call: TRBJ1-1; clone_size: once; v_call: TRBV5-1; d_call: TRBD1; cdr3_nt: TGCGCCAGCAGCCGACGCCCCAGGGGACAGGGGGACACTGAAGCTTTCTTT; cdr3_aa: CASSRRPRGQGDTEAFF
j_call: TRBJ2-5; clone_size: -; v_call: TRBV24-1; d_call: -; cdr3_nt: TGTGCCACCAGTGAAGTGGGACCAGGAGAGACCCAGTACTTC; cdr3_aa: CATSEVGPGETQYF
j_call: TRBJ1-5; clone_size: -; v_call: TRBV10-3; d_call: TRBD1; cdr3_nt: TGTGCCATCAGTGGAGGGACAGGGCGAGGTCAGCCCCAGCATTTT; cdr3_aa: CAISGGTGRGQPQHF
j_call: TRBJ1-1; clone_size: -; v_call: TRBV6-5; d_call: -; cdr3_nt: TGTGCCAGCAGATCAACAGGGTCAGGGACTGAAGCTTTCTTT; cdr3_aa: CASRSTGSGTEAFF
j_call: TRBJ1-1; clone_size: -; v_call: TRBV2; d_call: -; cdr3_nt: TGTGCCAGCAGTGAACAGGCTATCGAAGCTTTCTTT; cdr3_aa: CASSEQAIEAFF